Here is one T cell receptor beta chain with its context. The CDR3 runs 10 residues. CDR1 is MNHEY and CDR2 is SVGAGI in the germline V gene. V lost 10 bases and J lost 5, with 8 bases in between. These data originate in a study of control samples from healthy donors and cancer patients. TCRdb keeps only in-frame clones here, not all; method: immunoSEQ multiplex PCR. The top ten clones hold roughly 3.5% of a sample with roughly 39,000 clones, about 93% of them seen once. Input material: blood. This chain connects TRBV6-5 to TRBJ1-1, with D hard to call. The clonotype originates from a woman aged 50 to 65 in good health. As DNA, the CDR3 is TGTGCCACCGGAGGAACTGAAGCTTTCTTT. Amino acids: CATGGTEAFF.